This record concerns one TCR beta chain sequence. Its binding antigen is unknown. Base qualities are missing; no much larger clone stands one base away. Participants in the prospective study were aged about 18 to 100 years, lived in over 20 United States geographic areas, and enrolled through a virtual design. In the prospective study, participants were assigned to cohorts based on the clinical history participants reported in a screening survey and a study questionnaire. Recovered participants in ImmuneRACE Cohort 3 were defined by two consecutive negative NP/OP PCR tests, clearance by a healthcare professional, or resolution of symptoms. Each participant in the prospective study had whole blood, serum and a nasopharyngeal or oropharyngeal swab collected by mobile phlebotomists. Participants in the prospective study had the option to provide additional blood draws and questionnaires over a 2-month period. Before DNA extraction, prospective study blood samples were shipped either frozen or at room temperature.

The immunoSEQ Assay, a bias-controlled multiplex PCR, was used to amplify TCRbeta CDR3 regions from genomic DNA. The paper's processing steps were these. The number of nucleated cells in each sample was estimated from the amplification of reference gene primers within the assay. Sequence reads were collapsed and filtered to measure the absolute abundance of every unique TCRbeta CDR3 rearrangement. For each sample, productive Simpson clonality was calculated as the square root of Simpson's diversity index across productive rearrangements. TCRdb obtained this table from immuneACCESS and retained in-frame rearrangements with V and J assigned. These tables miss some clones; where compared with another copy, unresolved V genes account for less than half of the shortfall, and the remainder is unexplained. The V and J calls and clone size are taken from that table; D and trimming were inferred from the DNA. The sample table records around 300,000 clones; nearly 90% of these occur just once. Approximately 1% of the sample comes from the top ten.

After removal of 5 bases from V and 8 bases from J, the junction retains 7 bases not matched to a gene. The CDR3 numbers 14 residues from cysteine through phenylalanine. Just CDR3 DNA is preserved here, 42 bases in frame from base 1. The germline V gene supplies CDR1 SGHDT and CDR2 YYEEEE. The sample originates from a study of blood T cell repertoires in COVID-19 (dated by TCRdb to about 2020). For context, the study as a whole: The collaborator samples originated in the United States, Italy and Spain and spanned the acute and convalescent phases of COVID-19. The dataset comprised deeply sampled blood TCRbeta repertoires from subjects exposed to, actively infected with, or recovered from COVID-19. The prospective study material was composed of cDNA or gDNA derived from T cells, B-cell-depleted T cells, or PBMCs. The repertoires were released in a freely available public database meant as a resource for research on the immune response to SARS-CoV-2. Samples came from the ongoing ImmuneRACE study (first 160 participants) plus 1,254 subjects from 6 global collaborators. Where HLA class I and class II types were available, the types were taken from metadata supplied by the sample provider, not from assay-based typing. A de-identified subject ID, COVID-19 status, age in years and sex were almost always included in the sample metadata.

Findings and caveats that apply to the study as a whole: The amount of clinical and demographic metadata varied by source and participant and was provided uncurated.

This TCR derives from a woman aged 25 to 39 who had recovered from COVID-19. Sequences were obtained from PBMCs or T cells enriched from blood (not recorded which). The sequence links TRBV5-6 to TRBJ2-1, with 10 bases aligning to TRBD2. The CDR3 is CASSHGTSAHEQFF. The nucleotide sequence is given as TGTGCCAGCAGTCACGGGACTAGCGCCCATGAGCAGTTCTTC.